What follows are 29 T cell receptor beta chains derived from one specimen sequenced in a study of blood T cell repertoires in COVID-19 (dated by TCRdb to the early 2020s). Libraries came from the immunoSEQ multiplex PCR assay. What TCRdb holds here is the immuneACCESS table cut down to in-frame rearrangements. Part of the clones is not present; checked against another copy, under half of the missing clones reflect an unresolved V gene, and the others are unexplained. This sample comprises about 98,000 clones, nearly 90% of them detected only once. Of the sample, about 4.5% falls within the top ten clones. The sample was peripheral blood. These receptors were taken from a man between 65 and 79 years old with acute or convalescent COVID-19.

The chain recombines TRBV28 with TRBJ2-7; D call uncertain. CDR1 and CDR2 (germline): MDHEN, SYDVKM. The CDR3 extends over 14 amino acids. Trimming pared 5 bases from V and 4 bases from J, leaving 15 bases between. DNA for the CDR3: TGTGCCAGCAGTCCCATAACGGGTCGGTACGAGCAGTACGTC. This codes for CASSPITGRYEQYV.

The V call is TRBV5-4, the J call TRBJ1-1, with 7 bases fitting TRBD1. In germline, CDR1 is SGHNT, CDR2 YYREEE (reference sequence). Germline trimming cut 4 bases from V and 1 base from J; bases unmatched to any gene: 4. The length of the CDR3 is 14 residues. CDR3 amino acids: CASSVTGRNTEAFF. The CDR3 DNA is TGTGCCAGCAGCGTGACAGGGAGGAACACTGAAGCTTTCTTT.

The chain is built from TRBV15 and TRBJ2-1; 8 bases agree with TRBD2. This CDR3 has 15 amino acids. The ends lost 1 base at V and 5 bases at J; junction bases unmatched: 4. CDR1 LNHNV and CDR2 YYDKDF come from the germline V gene (reference sequence). CDR3 coding DNA: TGTGCCACCAGCAGAGGAACTAGCGGAAACAATGAGCAGTTCTTC. Its protein is CATSRGTSGNNEQFF.

The chain uses TRBV11-2 and TRBJ1-2; the match to TRBD1 covers 7 bases. Germline V lookup: CDR1 SGHAT, CDR2 FQNNGV. V gave up 5 bases and J gave up 2 bases; unmatched junction bases: 8. This CDR3 has 15 residues. The CDR3 bases are TGTGCCAGCAGCGTCCGACAGGGACCAAACTATGGCTACACCTTC. This codes for CASSVRQGPNYGYTF.

This rearrangement joins TRBV5-1 to TRBJ2-7; tentative D call: TRBD1 (6 bases). This CDR3 is built from 15 residues. Germline V gives CDR1 SGHRS, CDR2 YFSETQ. Trimming removed 4 bases at V and 2 bases at J, with 16 bases between. The CDR3: CASSPQIDRTYEQYF. In DNA form, the CDR3 reads TGCGCCAGCAGCCCACAAATAGACAGGACCTACGAGCAGTACTTC.

The V gene is TRBV19, the J gene TRBJ1-1; no firm D call. Trimming took off 10 bases at V and 4 bases at J, with 13 bases between the two ends. The CDR3 runs to 12 residues. Germline V lookup: CDR1 LNHDA, CDR2 SQIVND (reference sequence). In nucleotides, the CDR3 is TGTGCCACCGACGACTTGGGCACTGAAGCTTTCTTT. Amino acids: CATDDLGTEAFF. The full variable domain, with the rest looked up from reference TRBV19 and TRBJ1-1, is DGGITQSPKYLFRKEGQNVTLSCEQNLNHDAMYWYRQDPGQGLRLIYYSQIVNDFQKGDIAEGYSVSREKKESFPLTVTSAQKNPTAFYLCATDDLGTEAFFGQGTRLTVV.

This rearrangement joins TRBV4-1 to TRBJ1-2; possibly TRBD1 for D (5 bases). CDR1 and CDR2 (germline): MGHRA, YSYEKL. The CDR3 runs 16 residues. Trimming removed 1 base at V and 8 bases at J, with 20 bases between. The DNA for the CDR3 is TGCGCCAGCAGCCAAGTAAATTGGCGGGGCCCTGGCGGCTACACCTTC. This codes for CASSQVNWRGPGGYTF.

V and J are TRBV18 and TRBJ2-3; D uncertain. The CDR3 loop spans 14 amino acids. Germline CDR1 reads KGHSH; CDR2 reads LQKENI. Trimming removed 3 bases at V and 2 bases at J, with 9 bases between. CDR3 coding DNA: TGTGCCAGCTCACCGACTGCAGTCACAGATACGCAGTATTTT. Its translation: CASSPTAVTDTQYF.

V usage is TRBV29-1 and J usage is TRBJ1-4; 11 nucleotides align to TRBD1. This CDR3 spans 13 amino acids. Germline V gene lookup returns CDR1 SQVTM and CDR2 ANQGSEA. V lost 5 bases, J lost 7 bases, and 3 bases stayed unmatched. The chain's CDR3 is CSVQGTGGEKLFF. CDR3 nucleotide sequence: TGCAGCGTTCAGGGGACAGGGGGTGAAAAACTGTTTTTT.

Only one count was recorded for this clone. This CDR3 is CASSFRGQGAYEQYV. In DNA form, the CDR3 reads TGTGCCAGCAGTTTTAGGGGACAGGGAGCCTACGAGCAGTACGTC. The V and J genes are TRBV28 and TRBJ2-7; 9 bases fit TRBD1. The germline gives CDR1 MDHEN, CDR2 SYDVKM. Germline trimming cut 3 bases from V and 2 bases from J; bases unmatched to any gene: 5. The CDR3 spans 15 residues.

This chain connects TRBV12-3 or TRBV12-4 to TRBJ1-2; the D gene is possibly TRBD1 (5 bases). Trimming took 10 bases from V and 5 from J, leaving 17 bases between them. The CDR3 has 13 amino acids. CDR3 DNA sequence: TGTGCCACCAACCCCCCAGGGACTTATGGCTACACCTTC. This encodes CATNPPGTYGYTF.

V gene TRBV12-3 or TRBV12-4 combines with J gene TRBJ1-2, with TRBD1 identical over 8 bases. This CDR3 has 10 residues. The V segment lost 5 bases and the J segment 13 bases; nucleotides outside the gene matches: 3. The CDR3, as DNA: TGTGCCAGCAGTCTAGGACAGGGCACCTTC. Its translation is CASSLGQGTF.

V gene TRBV5-5 combines with J gene TRBJ1-1; D remains unclear. There are 14 residues in the CDR3. V was clipped by 2 bases and J by 3 bases, with 11 bases between them. CDR1 SGHKS and CDR2 YYEKEE come from the germline V gene (reference sequence). The CDR3 DNA is TGTGCCAGCAGCTTTGTGTTCCGCGACACTGAAGCTTTCTTT. This sequence encodes CASSFVFRDTEAFF.

The chain carries TRBV18 and TRBJ1-2; unclear D gene. Germline loops: CDR1 KGHSH, CDR2 LQKENI. V lost 3 bases and J 7 bases, leaving 18 bases between the germline ends. The CDR3 has 15 amino acids. CDR3 sequence reads: CASSPIRGREVGYTF. The CDR3 DNA sequence: TGTGCCAGCTCACCCATCCGGGGTAGGGAAGTTGGCTACACCTTC.

This rearrangement joins TRBV10-3 to TRBJ1-2, with TRBD1 identical over 12 bases. Germline V gene data show CDR1 as ENHRY and CDR2 as SYGVKD. The CDR3 contains 19 residues. V trimming: 4 bases; J trimming: 1 base; junction bases outside the gene matches: 13. The CDR3: CAISASLGTGGAFNYGYTF. The CDR3 DNA sequence: TGTGCCATCAGTGCATCCTTGGGGACAGGGGGCGCCTTTAACTATGGCTACACCTTC.

This clone appeared a few times. This chain joins TRBV3-1 (or the pseudogene TRBV3-2) and TRBJ2-7, with 9 bases matching TRBD1. The V gene end was trimmed by 2 bases and the J gene end by 3 bases; junction bases not matched to a gene: 5. CDR1 and CDR2 from the germline V gene are LGHDT and YNNKEL (reference sequence). CDR3 length: 15 residues. CDR3 region: CASSQFGQGNYEQYF. The CDR3 nucleotides read TGTGCCAGCAGCCAATTCGGACAGGGGAACTACGAGCAGTACTTC.

This chain links TRBV2 with TRBJ1-5; 9 nucleotides align to TRBD1. The V and J ends lost 10 bases and 6 bases, in that order; junction bases with no gene match: 16. Germline CDR1 SNHLY, CDR2 FYNNEI. The CDR3 runs to 16 residues. The CDR3 nucleotides read TGTGCCACATCCTCGGAGGGACAGGGCGTTGCTCAGCCCCAGCATTTT. It specifies CATSSEGQGVAQPQHF.

The V gene is TRBV7-2, the J gene TRBJ1-3; 9 positions agree with TRBD1. After removal of 0 bases from V and 0 bases from J, the junction contained 9 bases not matched to a gene. CDR1 and CDR2 from the germline V gene are SGHTA and FQGNSA. The CDR3 contains 19 residues. This chain's CDR3 is CASSLAFPGQGFSGNTIYF. In DNA, the CDR3 is TGTGCCAGCAGCTTAGCCTTCCCGGGACAGGGTTTCTCTGGAAACACCATATATTTT. Full variable domain (outside the CDR3, taken from reference TRBV7-2 and TRBJ1-3): GAGVSQSPSNKVTEKGKDVELRCDPISGHTALYWYRQSLGQGLEFLIYFQGNSAPDKSGLPSDRFSAERTGGSVSTLTIQRTQQEDSAVYLCASSLAFPGQGFSGNTIYFGEGSWLTVV.

As DNA, the CDR3 is TGTGCCAGCAGCCCACACAATAGCCGACAAGAGACCCAGTACTTC. Encoded protein: CASSPHNSRQETQYF. The genes are TRBV7-9 and TRBJ2-5, with D unresolved. The V end was cut by 5 bases, the J end by 2 bases, with 15 bases between. This CDR3 spans 15 amino acids. Germline values: CDR1 SEHNR, CDR2 FQNEAQ (reference sequence).

The rearrangement uses TRBV4-2 and TRBJ1-5; tentatively, D is TRBD1 (5 bases). V lost 3 bases and J lost 4, with 7 bases in between. Germline loops: CDR1 LGHNA, CDR2 YNFKEQ. The CDR3 runs to 13 residues. The CDR3 is CASSQGGNQPQHF. Here the CDR3 DNA reads TGTGCCAGCAGCCAGGGGGGAAATCAGCCCCAGCATTTT.

The chain carries TRBV7-6 and TRBJ1-4; 7 positions agree with TRBD1. Germline loops: CDR1 SGHVS, CDR2 FNYEAQ. V was clipped by 5 bases and J by 9 bases; unmatched bases: 9. The CDR3 has 14 residues. CDR3 nucleotides: TGTGCCAGCAGCCCCGGGACAGAGAGCCAAAAACTGTTTTTT. Residues: CASSPGTESQKLFF.

The chain joins TRBV28 to TRBJ1-4; 7 positions agree with TRBD1. J was trimmed by 5 bases and V by 7 bases; bases with no gene match: 10. The germline gives CDR1 MDHEN, CDR2 SYDVKM. The CDR3 is 15 residues long. The CDR3 is CASTQTGVLNEKLFF. CDR3 nucleotide sequence: TGTGCCAGCACCCAAACAGGGGTCCTGAATGAAAAACTGTTTTTT. The whole variable domain, remainder taken from reference TRBV28 and TRBJ1-4, is DVKVTQSSRYLVKRTGEKVFLECVQDMDHENMFWYRQDPGLGLRLIYFSYDVKMKEKGDIPEGYSVSREKKERFSLILESASTNQTSMYLCASTQTGVLNEKLFFGSGTQLSVL.

The J gene is TRBJ2-3, the V gene TRBV28; D gene uncertain. The germline V and J ends were trimmed by 6 bases and 1 base, with 14 bases remaining between them. From germline, CDR1 is MDHEN and CDR2 SYDVKM. CDR3 length equals 15 residues. The CDR3 loop is CASRYRGLGTDTQYF. The CDR3 coding sequence is TGTGCCAGCAGGTATAGAGGTCTGGGCACAGATACGCAGTATTTT.

This clone was seen a few times. This chain links TRBV7-9 with TRBJ1-2, with a weak D call TRBD1 (6 bases). V was trimmed by 6 bases and J by 1 base, leaving 9 bases between them. The V gene's germline CDR1 is SEHNR and CDR2 FQNEAQ (reference sequence). The CDR3 loop spans 13 amino acids. CDR3 DNA: TGTGCCAGCAGTTCACAGGGTAACTATGGCTACACCTTC. Translated, it gives CASSSQGNYGYTF.

This sequence joins TRBV6-6 and TRBJ1-2; TRBD1 agrees at 10 bases. The CDR3 is 16 amino acids. After removal of 0 bases from V and 6 bases from J, the junction contained 7 bases not matched to a gene. CDR1 and CDR2 from the germline V gene are MNHNY and SVGAGI (reference sequence). The CDR3 sequence: CASSYSIPGQGHGYTF. CDR3 coding DNA: TGTGCCAGCAGTTACTCTATCCCGGGACAGGGGCATGGCTACACCTTC.

This chain uses TRBV19 with TRBJ1-2, with 7 bases fitting TRBD1. This CDR3 is 15 amino acids long. Germline CDR1 LNHDA, CDR2 SQIVND (reference sequence). J gave up 3 bases and V 4 bases, and 8 bases lay outside the gene matches. CDR3 DNA sequence: TGTGCCAGTAGTAGCCAGGGGGGACAAGACTATGGCTACACCTTC. Encoded protein: CASSSQGGQDYGYTF.

This clone was found once. The chain has TRBV29-1 and TRBJ2-7; D is perhaps TRBD1 (6 bases). Deletions cut 7 bases from V and 2 bases from J, with 15 bases between. There are 13 residues in the CDR3. Germline V CDR1 and CDR2: SQVTM, ANQGSEA. As DNA, the CDR3 is TGCAGCGCCCAAGGACAGTCCACCTACGAGCAGTACTTC. This translates into CSAQGQSTYEQYF.

This chain links TRBV9 with TRBJ1-2, with a weak D call TRBD1 (6 bases). Germline CDR1 and CDR2: SGDLS and YYNGEE. The CDR3 consists of 16 residues. The germline V and J ends were trimmed by 1 base and 1 base, with 14 bases remaining between them. Here the CDR3 reads CASSVNHGQLNYGYTF. CDR3 in DNA: TGTGCCAGCAGCGTAAATCATGGACAGCTTAACTATGGCTACACCTTC.

CDR3 amino acids: CASSEWGTGGTDTQYF. The CDR3 bases are TGTGCCAGCAGTGAGTGGGGAACAGGGGGCACAGATACGCAGTATTTT. V gene TRBV6-1 combines with J gene TRBJ2-3; 7 nucleotides agree with TRBD1. The V gene's germline CDR1 is MNHNS and CDR2 SASEGT. CDR3 length equals 16 residues. With 3 bases clipped from V and 1 base from J, the junction kept 7 bases outside the gene matches.